This is a list of T cell receptor beta chains from one sample in a study of cytomegalovirus exposure and HLA in healthy donors. Measured with immunoSEQ multiplex PCR; TCRdb has only the in-frame clones, and not every one. The sample contains about 73,000 clones, 65% to 80% of which appear only once. Sequenced: PBMCs. The receptors here all came from a man in his 70s in good health and CMV-seronegative. The CDR3 runs from the conserved cysteine through the conserved F or W. Each record gives: clone size, D gene, J gene, V gene, CDR3 protein, CDR3 DNA. D genes are given only for firm matches. Some rows have no size entry. The others give once, few or many, or a class for an expanded clone.

abundance: few; d_gene: TRBD1; j_gene: TRBJ1-1; v_gene: TRBV7-9; CDR3aa: CASSPGQGGNTEAFF; CDR3nt: TGTGCCAGCAGCCCGGGACAGGGGGGGAACACTGAAGCTTTCTTT
abundance: .; d_gene: .; j_gene: TRBJ2-3; v_gene: TRBV9; CDR3aa: CASSPGQAGDTQYF; CDR3nt: TGTGCCAGCAGCCCGGGACAAGCCGGAGATACGCAGTATTTT
abundance: once; d_gene: TRBD1; j_gene: TRBJ1-5; v_gene: TRBV6-1; CDR3aa: CASIEGQGSNQPQHF; CDR3nt: TGTGCCAGCATCGAAGGACAGGGTAGCAATCAGCCCCAGCATTTT
abundance: .; d_gene: TRBD1; j_gene: TRBJ2-5; v_gene: TRBV7-2; CDR3aa: CASSLGARGQETQYF; CDR3nt: TGTGCCAGCAGCTTAGGAGCCAGGGGGCAAGAGACCCAGTACTTC
abundance: .; d_gene: TRBD1; j_gene: TRBJ2-1; v_gene: TRBV6-1; CDR3aa: CASSEEGALYNEQFF; CDR3nt: TGTGCCAGCAGTGAAGAGGGGGCTCTCTACAATGAGCAGTTCTTC
abundance: .; d_gene: TRBD1; j_gene: TRBJ1-1; v_gene: TRBV25-1; CDR3aa: CASSEIQGGYTEAFF; CDR3nt: TGTGCCAGCAGTGAAATCCAGGGGGGTTACACTGAAGCTTTCTTT
abundance: .; d_gene: TRBD1; j_gene: TRBJ1-3; v_gene: TRBV18; CDR3aa: CASSIGTGPTGNTIYF; CDR3nt: TGTGCCAGCTCAATCGGGACAGGGCCGACAGGAAACACCATATATTTT
abundance: many; d_gene: TRBD1; j_gene: TRBJ1-4; v_gene: TRBV27; CDR3aa: CASSLLVGTANEKLFF; CDR3nt: TGTGCCAGCAGTTTATTGGTTGGGACAGCAAATGAAAAACTGTTTTTT
abundance: once; d_gene: .; j_gene: TRBJ2-7; v_gene: TRBV5-3; CDR3aa: CARSADRRSGGSYEQYF; CDR3nt: TGTGCCAGAAGCGCGGACAGGCGGAGCGGGGGCTCCTACGAGCAGTACTTC
abundance: .; d_gene: TRBD1; j_gene: TRBJ1-3; v_gene: TRBV6-5; CDR3aa: CASSYSDRVMNTIYF; CDR3nt: TGTGCCAGCAGTTACTCGGACAGGGTTATGAACACCATATATTTT
abundance: .; d_gene: .; j_gene: TRBJ2-1; v_gene: TRBV5-6; CDR3aa: CASSSQGITYNEQFF; CDR3nt: TGTGCCAGCAGCTCACAGGGAATCACCTACAATGAGCAGTTCTTC
abundance: once; d_gene: .; j_gene: TRBJ1-2; v_gene: TRBV21-1; CDR3aa: CASSKGGLGYGYTF; CDR3nt: TGTGCCAGCAGCAAAGGGGGGCTGGGGTATGGCTACACCTTC
abundance: .; d_gene: TRBD2; j_gene: TRBJ2-7; v_gene: TRBV6-5; CDR3aa: CASRKGRGTYEQYF; CDR3nt: TGTGCCAGCCGAAAGGGGCGGGGGACCTACGAGCAGTACTTC
abundance: .; d_gene: .; j_gene: TRBJ2-4; v_gene: TRBV27; CDR3aa: CASSPRQGQHIQYF; CDR3nt: TGTGCCAGCAGTCCACGGCAGGGTCAGCACATTCAGTACTTC
abundance: .; d_gene: .; j_gene: TRBJ1-3; v_gene: TRBV18; CDR3aa: CASSRTNQDTIYF; CDR3nt: TGTGCCAGCTCAAGGACAAACCAGGACACCATATATTTT
abundance: .; d_gene: TRBD1; j_gene: TRBJ2-5; v_gene: TRBV14; CDR3aa: CASSHYRGLETQYF; CDR3nt: TGTGCCAGCAGCCATTACAGGGGGCTGGAGACCCAGTACTTC
abundance: .; d_gene: .; j_gene: TRBJ2-7; v_gene: TRBV18; CDR3aa: CASSPEALSYEQYF; CDR3nt: TGTGCCAGCTCACCAGAGGCACTTTCCTACGAGCAGTACTTC
abundance: .; d_gene: TRBD1; j_gene: TRBJ1-3; v_gene: TRBV19; CDR3aa: CASSRDRVPGNTIYF; CDR3nt: TGTGCCAGTAGCCGGGACAGGGTCCCTGGAAACACCATATATTTT
abundance: .; d_gene: .; j_gene: TRBJ2-5; v_gene: TRBV15; CDR3aa: CATSRDRSQETQYF; CDR3nt: TGTGCCACCAGCAGAGACAGGTCCCAAGAGACCCAGTACTTC
abundance: .; d_gene: TRBD1; j_gene: TRBJ2-7; v_gene: TRBV28; CDR3aa: CASRSGQGRYEQYF; CDR3nt: TGTGCCAGCAGGTCCGGACAGGGACGCTACGAGCAGTACTTC
abundance: .; d_gene: .; j_gene: TRBJ2-5; v_gene: TRBV7-2; CDR3aa: CASSLAVARQETQYF; CDR3nt: TGTGCCAGCAGCTTAGCCGTGGCTAGGCAAGAGACCCAGTACTTC
abundance: .; d_gene: .; j_gene: TRBJ2-2; v_gene: TRBV7-6; CDR3aa: CASEVGGANTGELFF; CDR3nt: TGTGCCAGCGAGGTTGGCGGGGCCAACACCGGGGAGCTGTTTTTT
abundance: .; d_gene: TRBD1; j_gene: TRBJ1-5; v_gene: TRBV19; CDR3aa: CASNRGNQPQHF; CDR3nt: TGTGCCAGTAACAGGGGGAATCAGCCCCAGCATTTT
abundance: few; d_gene: .; j_gene: TRBJ2-7; v_gene: TRBV4-3; CDR3aa: CASSQDPRRGEQYF; CDR3nt: TGCGCCAGCAGCCAAGATCCGCGGCGGGGAGAGCAGTACTTC
abundance: .; d_gene: TRBD1; j_gene: TRBJ1-2; v_gene: TRBV27; CDR3aa: CASSSPGQGAAGYTF; CDR3nt: TGTGCCAGCAGTTCTCCGGGACAGGGGGCCGCGGGCTACACCTTC
abundance: .; d_gene: TRBD1; j_gene: TRBJ2-3; v_gene: TRBV6-1; CDR3aa: CASSEPTGTGGLDTQYF; CDR3nt: TGTGCCAGCAGTGAACCTACCGGGACAGGGGGCTTAGATACGCAGTATTTT
abundance: .; d_gene: .; j_gene: TRBJ2-7; v_gene: TRBV5-1; CDR3aa: CASSLKYQGYEQYF; CDR3nt: TGCGCCAGCAGCTTGAAGTACCAGGGGTACGAGCAGTACTTC
abundance: once; d_gene: TRBD2; j_gene: TRBJ2-7; v_gene: TRBV4-1; CDR3aa: CASSQVLARAGGEQYF; CDR3nt: TGCGCCAGCAGCCAGGTACTAGCGCGGGCTGGAGGCGAGCAGTACTTC
abundance: .; d_gene: .; j_gene: TRBJ2-1; v_gene: TRBV5-4; CDR3aa: CASSLQGPYNEQFF; CDR3nt: TGTGCCAGCAGCCTACAGGGCCCCTACAATGAGCAGTTCTTC
abundance: .; d_gene: TRBD1; j_gene: TRBJ1-6; v_gene: TRBV7-9; CDR3aa: CASSFDRVNSPLHF; CDR3nt: TGTGCCAGCAGCTTCGACAGGGTCAATTCACCCCTCCACTTT